The rows below give T cell receptor beta chains drawn from one sample of a study of blood T cell repertoires in COVID-19. Some clones are missing from TCRdb's copy, which holds only in-frame ones; the method was immunoSEQ multiplex PCR. The top ten hold 9.5% to 10% of the sample, which has about 130,000 clones, around four fifths seen once. Input material: peripheral blood. The origin of the receptors is a man aged 35 to 55 with active or convalescent COVID-19. Both conserved end residues are trimmed from each CDR3. The order of the fields is V gene, J gene, CDR3 protein.

>TRBV30|TRBJ1-4
AWSWFQATNEKLF
>TRBV10-3|TRBJ1-4
AISDSDRENEKLF
>TRBV5-1|TRBJ2-2
ASSWGQGGTGELF
>TRBV5-5|TRBJ2-7
ASSLGSYGRVDEQY
>TRBV10-3|TRBJ2-1
AISHSGTSGNEQF
>TRBV29-1|TRBJ2-1
SVEDWPGGSYNEQF
>TRBV7-9|TRBJ2-7
ASSSQGTSGNEQY
>TRBV3-1/TRBV3-2|TRBJ1-1
ASSQAGILNTEAF
>TRBV18|TRBJ2-3
ASASGGADTQY
>TRBV4-1|TRBJ1-4
ASSLLGGQGNEKLF
>TRBV19|TRBJ1-6
ASSMVFGNSPLH
>TRBV7-2|TRBJ2-3
ASSSLAGADTQY
>TRBV6-1|TRBJ2-5
ASSEAASPRGETQY
>TRBV5-1|TRBJ1-2
ASSLGPTGQGRYGYT
>TRBV4-3|TRBJ2-2
ASSQDLNRESTGELF